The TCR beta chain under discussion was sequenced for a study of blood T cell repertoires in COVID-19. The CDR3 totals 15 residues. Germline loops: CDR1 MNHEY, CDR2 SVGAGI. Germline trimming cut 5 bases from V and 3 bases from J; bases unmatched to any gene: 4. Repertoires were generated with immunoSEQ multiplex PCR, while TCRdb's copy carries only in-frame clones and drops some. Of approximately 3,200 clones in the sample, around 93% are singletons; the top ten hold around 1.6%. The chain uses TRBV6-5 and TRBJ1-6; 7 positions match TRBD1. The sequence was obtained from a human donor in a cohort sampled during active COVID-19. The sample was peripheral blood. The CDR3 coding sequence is TGTGCCAGCAGTCCAGGGGGTCGCTATAATTCACCCCTCCACTTT. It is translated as CASSPGGRYNSPLHF.